Following are 16 T cell receptor beta chains from one sample sequenced in a study of control samples from healthy donors and cancer patients. This table comes from immunoSEQ multiplex PCR, and its TCRdb copy is limited to in-frame clones, with some not included. The repertoire consists of approximately 66,000 clones, with almost 90% occurring once and the leading ten covering over 5%. The sequencing sample was made of PBMCs. These receptors all stem from a man between 60 and 75 years old with colorectal cancer.

The gene calls are TRBV5-4 and TRBJ1-6, with 7 bases identical to TRBD1. Losses at the gene ends were 1 base for V and 7 bases for J; bases not matched to a gene: 5. The CDR3 sequence is 15 residues long. In germline, CDR1 is SGHNT, CDR2 YYREEE (reference sequence). CDR3 DNA: TGTGCCAGCAGCTTGCAGGGACAGAAAAATTCACCCCTCCACTTT. The encoded protein is CASSLQGQKNSPLHF.

This rearrangement joins TRBV11-2 to TRBJ2-2; D possibly corresponds to TRBD2 (6 bases). The CDR3 runs 16 residues. Germline V gene data show CDR1 as SGHAT and CDR2 as FQNNGV. The V end was cut by 1 base, the J end by 5 bases, with 14 bases between. Here the CDR3 reads CASSLGGGGGTGELFF. The DNA of the CDR3 is TGTGCCAGCAGCTTAGGCGGTGGGGGAGGTACCGGGGAGCTGTTTTTT.

This rearrangement joins TRBV2 to TRBJ1-2, with D perhaps matching TRBD1 (6 bases). The CDR3 sequence is 15 residues long. The V end lost 6 bases, the J end lost 4 bases, and 18 bases lay between the germline ends. Germline values: CDR1 SNHLY, CDR2 FYNNEI. The CDR3 bases are TGTGCCAGCAGGGGGGCGGCAGGGAGGAGCTATGGCTACACCTTC. This gives the protein CASRGAAGRSYGYTF.

This rearrangement joins TRBV15 to TRBJ2-5; a possible D gene is TRBD2 (5 bases). V was shortened by 5 bases and J by 0 bases, with 7 bases between the two germline ends. The germline CDR1 and CDR2 sequences are LNHNV and YYDKDF (reference sequence). This CDR3 contains 13 residues. CDR3 region: CATSQRYQETQYF. CDR3 nucleotide sequence: TGTGCCACCAGCCAGCGGTACCAAGAGACCCAGTACTTC.

A single count supports this clone. The chain is built from TRBV4-1 and TRBJ2-3; tentative D call: TRBD1 (6 bases). V lost 0 bases and J lost 0, with 13 bases in between. This CDR3 comprises 17 residues. Germline V CDR1 and CDR2: MGHRA, YSYEKL. The CDR3, as DNA: TGCGCCAGCAGCCAAGATGGAGGACAGCCTAGCACAGATACGCAGTATTTT. Translated: CASSQDGGQPSTDTQYF.

The chain recombines TRBV30 with TRBJ1-3; TRBD1 matches at 8 bases. The CDR3 length is 13 residues. The germline V gene has CDR1 GTSNPN and CDR2 SVGIG (reference sequence). Trimming removed 5 bases from V and 1 base from J; junction bases left unmatched: 1. The DNA for the CDR3 is TGTGCCTGGGACAGGGGATCTGGAAACACCATATATTTT. Residues: CAWDRGSGNTIYF.

J is TRBJ2-5 and V is TRBV5-4; the match to TRBD2 covers 10 bases. CDR3 length: 16 amino acids. Germline CDR1 and CDR2: SGHNT and YYREEE (reference sequence). After removal of 0 bases from V and 1 base from J, the junction contained 3 bases not matched to a gene. CDR3 sequence (DNA): TGTGCCAGCAGCTTGGGTGGGACTAGCGCCCAAGAGACCCAGTACTTC. Translation: CASSLGGTSAQETQYF.

The V gene is TRBV7-2, the J gene TRBJ2-2; D perhaps matches TRBD2 (6 bases). The CDR3 loop spans 16 amino acids. Germline CDR1 and CDR2: SGHTA and FQGNSA. V dropped 0 bases and J dropped 1 base, with 9 bases sitting between them. The CDR3 protein is CASSLAGGWNTGELFF. The CDR3 DNA reads TGTGCCAGCAGCTTAGCGGGGGGATGGAACACCGGGGAGCTGTTTTTT.

J is TRBJ1-2 and V is TRBV5-1; TRBD1 might be the D (5 bases). This CDR3 spans 15 amino acids. Per germline, CDR1 SGHRS and CDR2 YFSETQ. V lost 4 bases and J 0 bases, leaving 13 bases between the germline ends. DNA of the CDR3: TGCGCCAGCAGCGCGGGGGGTGAAGCTAACTATGGCTACACCTTC. It encodes CASSAGGEANYGYTF.

V usage is TRBV27 and J usage is TRBJ2-7; D uncertain. The germline V and J ends were trimmed by 2 bases and 4 bases, with 12 bases remaining between them. The length of the CDR3 is 14 residues. Germline V gene data show CDR1 as MNHEY and CDR2 as SMNVEV (reference sequence). The CDR3 reads CASSLGILGYEQYF. The CDR3 DNA is TGTGCCAGCAGTTTAGGAATCTTAGGTTACGAGCAGTACTTC.

The genes are TRBV4-1 and TRBJ2-2, with TRBD1 as a possible D gene (6 bases). This CDR3 has 17 amino acids. The germline gives CDR1 MGHRA, CDR2 YSYEKL. V was clipped by 1 base and J by 7 bases, with 19 bases between them. The CDR3 region has the DNA TGCGCCAGCAGCCAAGGGGCGTGGACGCGCAGGGGCGGGGAGCTGTTTTTT. It translates to CASSQGAWTRRGGELFF.

This clone has just one count. This chain joins TRBV5-1 and TRBJ1-1; TRBD1 aligns across 9 bases. CDR3 length equals 13 residues. The junction had 7 bases not matched to a gene; V was cut back by 2 bases and J by 11 bases. Germline CDR1 SGHRS, CDR2 YFSETQ. The CDR3 region has the DNA TGCGCCAGCAGCTTCCAATTGGACAGGGGCGCTTTCTTT. Protein sequence: CASSFQLDRGAFF.

This CDR3 is CASSELAGGKQHF. CDR3 bases: TGTGCCAGCAGTGAACTGGCAGGGGGAAAACAGCATTTT. The chain employs TRBV2 and TRBJ1-5; 7 nucleotides match TRBD1. Unmatched junction bases numbered 8, after V lost 2 bases and J lost 13 bases. Germline V gene data show CDR1 as SNHLY and CDR2 as FYNNEI. This CDR3 is 13 amino acids long.

V usage is TRBV18 and J usage is TRBJ1-1; 8 bases agree with TRBD1. CDR3 size: 15 residues. Looked up from germline, CDR1 is KGHSH and CDR2 is LQKENI. V shed 6 bases, J shed 1 base, and the junction held 7 bases outside the gene matches. Here the CDR3 reads CASSPRQGTNTEAFF. CDR3 DNA sequence: TGTGCCAGCTCTCCTCGACAGGGGACGAACACTGAAGCTTTCTTT.

J is TRBJ2-3 and V is TRBV6-2 or TRBV6-3; TRBD2 is a possible D gene (7 bases). This CDR3 is built from 15 residues. V was cut by 2 bases and J by 6 bases, with 15 bases left in between. CDR1 is MNHEY and CDR2 is SVGEGT in the germline V gene. CDR3 sequence (DNA): TGTGCCAGCAGTTACGGCGGGGGCCGGGGGGATACGCAGTATTTT. It codes for CASSYGGGRGDTQYF.

V is TRBV11-2 and J is TRBJ1-6; 8 positions agree with TRBD1. CDR1 and CDR2 (germline): SGHAT, FQNNGV. This CDR3 spans 16 amino acids. V lost 0 bases to trimming and J lost 7 bases; unmatched junction nucleotides: 5. The DNA for the CDR3 is TGTGCCAGCAGCTTAGATTGGACAGGGTCGAATTCACCCCTCCACTTT. Translating it yields CASSLDWTGSNSPLHF.